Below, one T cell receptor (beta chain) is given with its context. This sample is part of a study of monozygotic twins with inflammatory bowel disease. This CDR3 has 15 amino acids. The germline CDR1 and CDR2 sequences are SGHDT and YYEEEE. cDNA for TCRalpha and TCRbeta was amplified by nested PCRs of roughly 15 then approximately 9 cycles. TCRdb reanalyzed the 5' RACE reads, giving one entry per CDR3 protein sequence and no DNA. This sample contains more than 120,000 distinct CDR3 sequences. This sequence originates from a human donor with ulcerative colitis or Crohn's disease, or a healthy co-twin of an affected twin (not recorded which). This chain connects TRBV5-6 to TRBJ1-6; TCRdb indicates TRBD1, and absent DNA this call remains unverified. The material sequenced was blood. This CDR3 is CASSSQGQGNSPLHF.